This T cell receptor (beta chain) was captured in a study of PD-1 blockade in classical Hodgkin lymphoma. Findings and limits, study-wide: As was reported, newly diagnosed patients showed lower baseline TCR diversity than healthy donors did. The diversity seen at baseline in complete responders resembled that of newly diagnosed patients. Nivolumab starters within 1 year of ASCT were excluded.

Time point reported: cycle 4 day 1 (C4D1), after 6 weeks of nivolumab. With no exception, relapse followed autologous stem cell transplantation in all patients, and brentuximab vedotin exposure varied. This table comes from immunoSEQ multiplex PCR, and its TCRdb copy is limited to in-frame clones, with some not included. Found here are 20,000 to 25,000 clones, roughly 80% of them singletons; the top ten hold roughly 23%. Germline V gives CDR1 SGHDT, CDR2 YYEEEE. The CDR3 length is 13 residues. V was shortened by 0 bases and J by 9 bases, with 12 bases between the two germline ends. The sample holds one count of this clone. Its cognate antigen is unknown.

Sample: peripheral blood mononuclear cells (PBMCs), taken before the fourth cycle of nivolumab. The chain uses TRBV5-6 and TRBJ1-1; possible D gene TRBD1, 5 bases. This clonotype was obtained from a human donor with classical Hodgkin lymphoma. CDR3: CASSLGRTSQAFF. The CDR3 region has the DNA TGTGCCAGCAGCTTGGGACGGACATCGCAAGCTTTCTTT.